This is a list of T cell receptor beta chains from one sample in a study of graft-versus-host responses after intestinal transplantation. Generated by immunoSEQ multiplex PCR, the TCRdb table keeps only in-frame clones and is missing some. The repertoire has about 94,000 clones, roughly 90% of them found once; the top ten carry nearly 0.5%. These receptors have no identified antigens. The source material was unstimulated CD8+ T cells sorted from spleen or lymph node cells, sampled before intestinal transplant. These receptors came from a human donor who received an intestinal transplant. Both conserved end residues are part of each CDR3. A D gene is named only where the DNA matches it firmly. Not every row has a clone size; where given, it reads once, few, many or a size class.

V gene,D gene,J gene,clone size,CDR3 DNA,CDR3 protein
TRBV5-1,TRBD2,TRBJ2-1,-,TGCGCCAGCAGCATGGGACTAGACAACAATGAGCAGTTCTTC,CASSMGLDNNEQFF
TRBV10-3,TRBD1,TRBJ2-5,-,TGTGCCATCAGTTCGACGGGACAGGAGACCCAGTACTTC,CAISSTGQETQYF
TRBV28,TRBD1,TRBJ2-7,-,TGTGCCAGCAGCTCAGGGGGAAGCGAGCAGTACTTC,CASSSGGSEQYF
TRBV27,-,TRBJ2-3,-,TGTGCCAGCAGCCCCCTCCGCGGGGGCACAGATACGCAGTATTTT,CASSPLRGGTDTQYF
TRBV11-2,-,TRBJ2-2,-,TGTGCCAGCAGCTTAGGACTTAACACCGGGGAGCTGTTTTTT,CASSLGLNTGELFF
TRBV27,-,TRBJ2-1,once,TGTGCCAGCAGTCCGGGACTCTACAATGAGCAGTTCTTC,CASSPGLYNEQFF
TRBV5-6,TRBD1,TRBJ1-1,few,TGTGCCAGCAGCGGGGACAGGGGGCCCACTGAAGCTTTCTTT,CASSGDRGPTEAFF
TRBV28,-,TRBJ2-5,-,TGTGCCAGCACCCCCTATTTAAGCGGAAAAGAGACCCAGTACTTC,CASTPYLSGKETQYF
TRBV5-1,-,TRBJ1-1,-,TGCGCCAGCAGCTTCAGGGGTGCTGAAGCTTTCTTT,CASSFRGAEAFF
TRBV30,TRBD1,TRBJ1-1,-,TGTGCCTGGAGTGTACTGGGGACAGGGAGGGGCACTGAAGCTTTCTTT,CAWSVLGTGRGTEAFF
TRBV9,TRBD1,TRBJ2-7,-,TGTGCCAGCAGCGTAGCTGACAGGGGATTCGACGAGCAGTACTTC,CASSVADRGFDEQYF
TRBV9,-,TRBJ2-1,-,TGTGCCAGCGACGGCGGGTACAATGAGCAGTTCTTC,CASDGGYNEQFF
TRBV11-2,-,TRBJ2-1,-,TGTGCCAGCAGCTTAGCGGTCAATGAGCAGTTCTTC,CASSLAVNEQFF
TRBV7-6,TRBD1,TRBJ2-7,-,TGTGCCAGCAGCTTAGTTCCGGGACAGGGGTACGAGCAGTACTTC,CASSLVPGQGYEQYF
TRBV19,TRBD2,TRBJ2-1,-,TGTGCCAGTACCACCACTAGCGGATACAATGAGCAGTTCTTC,CASTTTSGYNEQFF
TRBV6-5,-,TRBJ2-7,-,TGTGCCAGCAGTTCGGGGTCGGTCGAGCAGTACTTC,CASSSGSVEQYF
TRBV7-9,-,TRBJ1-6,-,TGTGCCAGCAGCCGTATGGGGGAGGAATCACCCCTCCACTTT,CASSRMGEESPLHF
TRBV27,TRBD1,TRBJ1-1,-,TGTGCCAGCAGTTGGGACAGGAGGACTGAAGCTTTCTTT,CASSWDRRTEAFF
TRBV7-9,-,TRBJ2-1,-,TGTGCCGGGGGGACCGACCTATTGGAGCAGTTCTTC,CAGGTDLLEQFF
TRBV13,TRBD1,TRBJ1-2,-,TGTGCCAGCAGCTTAGCCGCAGGGACAGGGGCTAACTATGGCTACACCTTC,CASSLAAGTGANYGYTF
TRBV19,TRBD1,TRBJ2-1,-,TGTGCCAGTAGTATAACAGGGGGCGCGTACAATGAGCAGTTCTTC,CASSITGGAYNEQFF
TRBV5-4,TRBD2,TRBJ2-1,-,TGTGCCAGCATCCGGGAGGGGGGGGGTTACAATGAGCAGTTCTTC,CASIREGGGYNEQFF
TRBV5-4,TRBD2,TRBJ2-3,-,TGTGCCAGCAGCTTCCGGCCCGGGGGGGATACGCAGTATTTT,CASSFRPGGDTQYF
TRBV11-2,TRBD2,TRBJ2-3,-,TGTGCCAGCAGCTTGGAACTAGCGGGCACAGATACGCAGTATTTT,CASSLELAGTDTQYF
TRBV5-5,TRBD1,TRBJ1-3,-,TGTGCCAGCGACGAATCGACAGGGCCTGGAAACACCATATATTTT,CASDESTGPGNTIYF
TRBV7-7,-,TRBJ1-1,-,TGTGCACCACTCACTGAAGCTTTCTTT,CAPLTEAFF
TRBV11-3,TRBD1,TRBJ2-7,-,TGTGCCAGCAGCGGTAGGGACAGTCCCGGCGAGCAGTACTTC,CASSGRDSPGEQYF
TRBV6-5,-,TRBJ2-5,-,TGTGCCAGCAGTCCCGAGCAGGGTTGGTTAGAGACCCAGTACTTC,CASSPEQGWLETQYF
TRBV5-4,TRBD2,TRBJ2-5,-,TGTGCCAGCAGCGTGGACCTAGCGGGAGAAGAGACCCAGTACTTC,CASSVDLAGEETQYF
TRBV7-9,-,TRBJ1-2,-,TGTGCCAGCAGCTTAGAGCAGGGATACGACTATGGCTACACCTTC,CASSLEQGYDYGYTF
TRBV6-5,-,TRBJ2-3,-,TGTGCCAGCTCTTTAGGGGGCACAGATACGCAGTATTTT,CASSLGGTDTQYF
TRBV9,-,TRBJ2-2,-,TGTGCCAGCAGCGTAGGGGACCGGGGGACGGGCGGGGAGCTGTTTTTT,CASSVGDRGTGGELFF
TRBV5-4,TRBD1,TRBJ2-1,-,TGTGCCAGCAGCTCAGGACAGGGGGATGATGAGCAGTTCTTC,CASSSGQGDDEQFF
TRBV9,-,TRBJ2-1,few,TGTGCCAGCAGCGTAAGTGAGTGGTTCAATGAGCAGTTCTTC,CASSVSEWFNEQFF
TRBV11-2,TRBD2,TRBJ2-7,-,TGTGCCAGCAGCACCGCCTCGGGACTAGCGGCCTACGAGCAGTACTTC,CASSTASGLAAYEQYF
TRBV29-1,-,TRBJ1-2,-,TGCAGCGTTGGACCTCTAGAGGTAGACTATGGCTACACCTTC,CSVGPLEVDYGYTF
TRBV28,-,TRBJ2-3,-,TGTGCCAGCAGTCCCCAGGTCTTTGCAGATACGCAGTATTTT,CASSPQVFADTQYF
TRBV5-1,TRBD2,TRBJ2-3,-,TGCGCCAGCAGCTGGGGGACTAGTTTTTCGGATACGCAGTATTTT,CASSWGTSFSDTQYF
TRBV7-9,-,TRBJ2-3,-,TGTGCCAGCAGCTACGGGTGGGGGGGCGCAGATACGCAGTATTTT,CASSYGWGGADTQYF
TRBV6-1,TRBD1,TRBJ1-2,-,TGTGCCAGCAGTGTTTGGGGACAGGGTCTGGGGCTTAACTATGGCTACACCTTC,CASSVWGQGLGLNYGYTF
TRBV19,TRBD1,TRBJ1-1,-,TGTGCCAGTAGTAACCGGGACAGGGAAAGGGGGAACACTGAAGCTTTCTTT,CASSNRDRERGNTEAFF
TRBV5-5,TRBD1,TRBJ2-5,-,TGTGCCAGCAGCCCTTATCCGGGACAGATACGGGAAGAGACCCAGTACTTC,CASSPYPGQIREETQYF
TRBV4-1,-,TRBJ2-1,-,TGCGCCAGCAGCCAAGATCTGCGGCCCTACAATGAGCAGTTCTTC,CASSQDLRPYNEQFF
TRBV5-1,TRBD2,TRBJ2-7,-,TGCGCCAGCAGCTACCCCCGGGGGGGGATTTACGAGCAGTACTTC,CASSYPRGGIYEQYF
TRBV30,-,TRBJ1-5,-,TGTGCCTGGAGTGTAGGGGACAATCAGCCCCAGCATTTT,CAWSVGDNQPQHF
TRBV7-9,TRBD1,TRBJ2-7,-,TGTGCCAGCAGCCAGAGGGGGCCCTACGAGCAGTACTTC,CASSQRGPYEQYF
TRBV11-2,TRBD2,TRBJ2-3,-,TGTGCCAGCAGCTTAAACGAGCTAGCGGGAGGGCCCGGAGATACGCAGTATTTT,CASSLNELAGGPGDTQYF